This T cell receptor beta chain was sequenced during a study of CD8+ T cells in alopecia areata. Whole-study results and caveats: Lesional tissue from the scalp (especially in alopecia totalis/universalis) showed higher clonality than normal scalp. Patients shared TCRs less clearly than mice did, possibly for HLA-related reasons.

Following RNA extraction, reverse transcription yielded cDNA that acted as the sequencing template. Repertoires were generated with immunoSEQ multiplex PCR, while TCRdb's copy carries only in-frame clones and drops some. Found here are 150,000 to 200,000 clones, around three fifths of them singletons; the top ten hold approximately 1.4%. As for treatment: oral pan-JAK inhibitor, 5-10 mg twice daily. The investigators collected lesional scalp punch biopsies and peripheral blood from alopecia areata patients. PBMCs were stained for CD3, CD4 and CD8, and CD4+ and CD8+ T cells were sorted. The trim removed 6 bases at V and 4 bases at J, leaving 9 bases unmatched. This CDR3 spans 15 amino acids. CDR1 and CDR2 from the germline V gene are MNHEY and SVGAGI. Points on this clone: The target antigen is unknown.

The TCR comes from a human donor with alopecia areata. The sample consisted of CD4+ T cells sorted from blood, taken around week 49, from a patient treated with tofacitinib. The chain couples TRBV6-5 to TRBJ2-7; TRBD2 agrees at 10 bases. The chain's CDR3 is CASSSPGSGGYEQYF. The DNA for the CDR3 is TGTGCCAGCAGCTCCCCGGGTAGCGGGGGGTACGAGCAGTACTTC.